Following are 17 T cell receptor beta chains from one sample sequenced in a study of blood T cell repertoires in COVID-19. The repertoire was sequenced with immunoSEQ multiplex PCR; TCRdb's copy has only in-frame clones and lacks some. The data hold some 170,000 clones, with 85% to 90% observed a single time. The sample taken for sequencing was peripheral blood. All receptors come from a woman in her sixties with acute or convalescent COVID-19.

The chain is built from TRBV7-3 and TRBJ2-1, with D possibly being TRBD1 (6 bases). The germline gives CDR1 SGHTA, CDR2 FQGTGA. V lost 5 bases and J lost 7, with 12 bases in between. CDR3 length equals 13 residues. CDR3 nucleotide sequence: TGTGCCAGCAGCCGGGTAAGGGGGAATGAGCAGTTCTTC. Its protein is CASSRVRGNEQFF.

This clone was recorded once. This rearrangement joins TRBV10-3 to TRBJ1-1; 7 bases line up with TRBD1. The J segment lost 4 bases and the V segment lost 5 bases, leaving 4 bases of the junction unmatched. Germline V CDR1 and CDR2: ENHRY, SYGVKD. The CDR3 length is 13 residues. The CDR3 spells CAISPQGITEAFF. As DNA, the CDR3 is TGTGCCATCAGTCCACAGGGGATCACTGAAGCTTTCTTT.

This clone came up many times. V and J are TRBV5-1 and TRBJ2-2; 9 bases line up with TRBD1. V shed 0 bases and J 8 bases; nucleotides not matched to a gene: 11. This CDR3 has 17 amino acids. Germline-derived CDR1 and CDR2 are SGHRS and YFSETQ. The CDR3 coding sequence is TGCGCCAGCAGCTTGGCCACAGGGGGCGCTTCTTATGGGGAGCTGTTTTTT. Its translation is CASSLATGGASYGELFF.

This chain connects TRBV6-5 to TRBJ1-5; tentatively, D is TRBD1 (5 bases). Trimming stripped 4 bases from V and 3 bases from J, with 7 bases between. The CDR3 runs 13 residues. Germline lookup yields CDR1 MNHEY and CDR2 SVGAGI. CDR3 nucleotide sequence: TGTGCCAGCAGTTCAGGACACAATCAGCCCCAGCATTTT. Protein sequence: CASSSGHNQPQHF.

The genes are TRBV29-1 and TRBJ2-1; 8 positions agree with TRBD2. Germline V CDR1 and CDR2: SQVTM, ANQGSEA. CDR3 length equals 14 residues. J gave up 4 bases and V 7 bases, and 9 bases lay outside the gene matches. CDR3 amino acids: CSGGAGASYNEQFF. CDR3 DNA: TGCAGCGGGGGAGCGGGAGCCTCTTACAATGAGCAGTTCTTC.

The CDR3 reads CASRRGDLPNTEAFF. The CDR3 DNA reads as TGTGCCAGCAGGCGCGGGGACTTACCGAACACTGAAGCTTTCTTT. This sequence joins TRBV28 and TRBJ1-1; the D gene is possibly TRBD1 (5 bases). Germline V lookup: CDR1 MDHEN, CDR2 SYDVKM. V was clipped by 6 bases and J by 1 base, with 15 bases between them. This CDR3 comprises 15 residues.

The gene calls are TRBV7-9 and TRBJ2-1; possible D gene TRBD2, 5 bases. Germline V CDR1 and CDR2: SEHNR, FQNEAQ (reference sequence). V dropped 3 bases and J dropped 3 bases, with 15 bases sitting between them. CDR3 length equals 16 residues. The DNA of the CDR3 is TGTGCCAGCAGCTTGAGGAGCGGTCACATCTACAATGAGCAGTTCTTC. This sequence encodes CASSLRSGHIYNEQFF.

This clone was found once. The CDR3 DNA reads TGTGCCAGCAGCCACCGACAGGAACTCACAGATACGCAGTATTTT. It translates to CASSHRQELTDTQYF. The rearrangement joins TRBV3-1 (or the pseudogene TRBV3-2) to TRBJ2-3; maybe TRBD1 (6 bases). The CDR3 contains 15 residues. The germline V and J ends were trimmed by 3 bases and 2 bases, with 12 bases remaining between them. Germline V gene data show CDR1 as LGHDT and CDR2 as YNNKEL (reference sequence).

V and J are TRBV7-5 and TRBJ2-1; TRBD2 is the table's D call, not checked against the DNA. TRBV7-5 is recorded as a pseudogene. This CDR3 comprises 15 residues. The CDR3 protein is CARSPRGTRGNEQFF. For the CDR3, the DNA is TGTGCCAGAAGCCCACGAGGCACTCGCGGGAATGAGCAGTTCTTC.

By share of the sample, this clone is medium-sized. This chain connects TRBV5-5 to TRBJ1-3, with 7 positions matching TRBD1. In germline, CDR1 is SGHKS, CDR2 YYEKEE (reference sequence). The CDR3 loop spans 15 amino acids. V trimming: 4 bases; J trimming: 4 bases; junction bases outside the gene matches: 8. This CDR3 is CASSLTGVPGNTIYF. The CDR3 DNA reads TGTGCCAGCAGCCTTACAGGGGTACCAGGAAACACCATATATTTT.

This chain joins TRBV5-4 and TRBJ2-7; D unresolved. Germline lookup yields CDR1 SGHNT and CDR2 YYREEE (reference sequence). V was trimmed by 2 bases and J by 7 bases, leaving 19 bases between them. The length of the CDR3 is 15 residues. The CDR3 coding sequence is TGTGCCAGCAGCTTCGTGCCCAAACCCATGGAGGAGCAGTACGTC. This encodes CASSFVPKPMEEQYV.

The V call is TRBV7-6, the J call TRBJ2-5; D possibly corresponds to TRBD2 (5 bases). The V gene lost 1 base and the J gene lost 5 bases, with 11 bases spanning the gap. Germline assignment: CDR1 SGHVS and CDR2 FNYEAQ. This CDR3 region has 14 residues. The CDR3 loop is CASSLGARGETQYF. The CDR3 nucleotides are TGTGCCAGCAGCTTAGGTGCGAGAGGGGAGACCCAGTACTTC.

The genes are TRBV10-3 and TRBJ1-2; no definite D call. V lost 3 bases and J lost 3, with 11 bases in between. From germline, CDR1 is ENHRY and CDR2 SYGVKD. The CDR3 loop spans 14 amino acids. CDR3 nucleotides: TGTGCCATCAGTGAAAGACTCCGTGACTATGGCTACACCTTC. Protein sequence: CAISERLRDYGYTF.

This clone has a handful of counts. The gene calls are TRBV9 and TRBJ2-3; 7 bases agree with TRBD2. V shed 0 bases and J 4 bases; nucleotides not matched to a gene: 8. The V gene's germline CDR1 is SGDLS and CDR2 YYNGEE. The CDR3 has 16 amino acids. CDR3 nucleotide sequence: TGTGCCAGCAGCGTAGATCACGGCGGGAGCTCAGATACGCAGTATTTT. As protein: CASSVDHGGSSDTQYF.

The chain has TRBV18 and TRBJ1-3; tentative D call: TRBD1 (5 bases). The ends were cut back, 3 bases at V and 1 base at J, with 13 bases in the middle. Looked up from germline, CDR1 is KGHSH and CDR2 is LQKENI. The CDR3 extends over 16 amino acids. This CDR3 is CASSPSPGISGNTIYF. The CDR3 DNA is TGTGCCAGCTCACCTTCTCCAGGGATTTCTGGAAACACCATATATTTT.

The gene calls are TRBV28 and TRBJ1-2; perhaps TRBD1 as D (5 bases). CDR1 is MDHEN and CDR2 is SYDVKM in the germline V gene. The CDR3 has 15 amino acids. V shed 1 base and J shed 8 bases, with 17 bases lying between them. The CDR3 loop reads CASSLLRGQAGGYTF. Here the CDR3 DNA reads TGTGCCAGCAGTTTATTGAGGGGTCAGGCGGGGGGCTACACCTTC.

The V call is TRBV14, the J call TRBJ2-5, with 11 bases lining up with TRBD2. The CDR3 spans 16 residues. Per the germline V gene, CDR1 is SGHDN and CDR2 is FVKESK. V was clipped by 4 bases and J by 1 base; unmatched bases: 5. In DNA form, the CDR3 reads TGTGCCAGCAGCCCTGGGACTAGCGGACCCCAAGAGACCCAGTACTTC. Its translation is CASSPGTSGPQETQYF.